The rows below give T cell receptor beta chains drawn from one sample of a study of blood T cell repertoires in COVID-19. Here immunoSEQ multiplex PCR was the method, and the copy in TCRdb shows in-frame clones only, minus some. The top ten clones hold over 3.5% of a sample with more than 300,000 clones, 85% to 90% of them seen once. The sample comprised PBMCs or T cells enriched from blood (not recorded which). The receptors were sampled from a young man who had recovered from COVID-19. Both conserved end residues are part of each CDR3. A D gene is named only where the DNA matches it firmly. Expanded clones get a size class; other rows say once, few or many, or leave the size out.

>TRBJ2-7|TRBV6-6|NA|NA
CASKSGSYEQYF
TGTGCCAGCAAATCCGGCTCCTACGAGCAGTACTTC
>TRBJ2-7|TRBV29-1|NA|TRBD1
CSVDSGTGSSYEQYF
TGCAGCGTTGACTCCGGGACAGGGAGCTCCTACGAGCAGTACTTC
>TRBJ1-1|TRBV7-8|NA|NA
CASSPAGIWDTEAFF
TGTGCCAGCAGCCCCGCGGGAATCTGGGACACTGAAGCTTTCTTT
>TRBJ1-2|TRBV6-5|once|NA
CASNRVGANYGYTF
TGTGCCAGCAACAGGGTGGGGGCCAACTATGGCTACACCTTC
>TRBJ2-5|TRBV3-1/TRBV3-2|NA|NA
CASSPAVNSETQYF
TGTGCCAGCAGCCCTGCGGTAAACTCAGAGACCCAGTACTTC
>TRBJ2-7|TRBV21-1|NA|NA
CASSKGTWGPGDF
TGTGCCAGCAGCAAAGGGACCTGGGGACCGGGAGACTTC
>TRBJ1-2|TRBV5-5|once|TRBD1
CASSLDRVIAPSHYGYTF
TGTGCCAGCAGCCTGGACAGGGTAATCGCCCCTTCCCACTATGGCTACACCTTC
>TRBJ2-7|TRBV10-3|NA|TRBD1
CAIRAGTGGREQYF
TGTGCCATCAGGGCCGGGACAGGGGGTCGCGAGCAGTACTTC
>TRBJ1-1|TRBV6-1|NA|NA
CASSDRGWNPEAFF
TGTGCCAGCAGTGACAGGGGATGGAACCCTGAAGCTTTCTTT
>TRBJ2-3|TRBV6-5|NA|NA
CASARRDTQYF
TGTGCCAGCGCTAGGCGAGATACGCAGTATTTT
>TRBJ2-3|TRBV21-1|few|NA
CALAASGRYSTDTQYF
TGTGCCTTAGCGGCTAGCGGGAGGTATAGCACAGATACGCAGTATTTT
>TRBJ2-7|TRBV6-5|NA|NA
CASSYGSRGIEQYF
TGTGCCAGCAGTTACGGGTCCCGAGGGATCGAGCAGTACTTC
>TRBJ1-5|TRBV19|NA|TRBD1
CATQRDRDSNQPQHF
TGTGCCACCCAGAGGGACAGAGATAGCAATCAGCCCCAGCATTTT
>TRBJ2-2|TRBV7-6|NA|TRBD2
CASTPRVSGGRTGELFF
TGTGCCAGCACCCCGCGGGTCTCGGGGGGGCGCACCGGGGAGCTGTTTTTT
>TRBJ2-2|TRBV15|NA|TRBD1
CATRGQGGSGELFF
TGTGCCACCCGGGGACAGGGGGGATCTGGGGAGCTGTTTTTT
>TRBJ2-7|TRBV11-2|few|NA
CASSLDYGTPSREQYF
TGTGCCAGCAGCTTAGATTATGGGACTCCTTCTAGGGAGCAGTACTTC
>TRBJ1-6|TRBV9|NA|NA
CASSATGLGSPLHF
TGTGCCAGCAGCGCCACAGGGCTGGGGTCACCCCTCCACTTT
>TRBJ2-7|TRBV9|NA|NA
CASSPAVREGGEQYF
TGTGCCAGCAGCCCCGCTGTAAGGGAGGGGGGCGAGCAGTACTTC
>TRBJ2-7|TRBV14|NA|NA
CASSQDGGHEQYF
TGTGCCAGCAGCCAAGATGGAGGACACGAGCAGTACTTC
>TRBJ1-6|TRBV28|few|TRBD1
CASSLGTGGYLSPLHF
TGTGCCAGCAGTTTGGGGACAGGGGGCTATTTGTCACCCCTCCACTTT
>TRBJ1-1|TRBV12-3/TRBV12-4|NA|NA
CASSLEGTEAFF
TGTGCCAGCAGTTTGGAGGGGACTGAAGCTTTCTTT
>TRBJ2-7|TRBV5-1|NA|TRBD1
CASSTRTGDYEQYF
TGCGCCAGCAGCACTCGGACAGGGGACTACGAGCAGTACTTC
>TRBJ1-2|TRBV29-1|NA|NA
CSVVADYGYTF
TGCAGCGTTGTCGCGGACTATGGCTACACCTTC
>TRBJ2-1|TRBV12-5|NA|TRBD2
CASGLGGTSTPKITYNEQFF
TGTGCTAGTGGTTTGGGCGGGACTAGCACACCAAAAATTACCTACAATGAGCAGTTCTTC
>TRBJ2-3|TRBV11-3|NA|NA
CASSLVDGATDTQYF
TGTGCCAGCAGCTTAGTTGATGGGGCCACAGATACGCAGTATTTT
>TRBJ1-1|TRBV30|NA|NA
CAWEADSMNTEAFF
TGTGCCTGGGAGGCAGACAGTATGAACACTGAAGCTTTCTTT
>TRBJ2-2|TRBV25-1|NA|TRBD2
CASSGGLAGTGELFF
TGTGCCAGCAGTGGCGGACTAGCGGGCACCGGGGAGCTGTTTTTT
>TRBJ1-1|TRBV19|NA|TRBD1
CASKDRGLTEAFF
TGTGCCAGCAAAGACAGGGGGCTCACTGAAGCTTTCTTT
>TRBJ2-7|TRBV11-3|NA|TRBD1
CASGTGDSGEQYF
TGTGCCAGCGGGACAGGGGATAGTGGCGAGCAGTACTTC